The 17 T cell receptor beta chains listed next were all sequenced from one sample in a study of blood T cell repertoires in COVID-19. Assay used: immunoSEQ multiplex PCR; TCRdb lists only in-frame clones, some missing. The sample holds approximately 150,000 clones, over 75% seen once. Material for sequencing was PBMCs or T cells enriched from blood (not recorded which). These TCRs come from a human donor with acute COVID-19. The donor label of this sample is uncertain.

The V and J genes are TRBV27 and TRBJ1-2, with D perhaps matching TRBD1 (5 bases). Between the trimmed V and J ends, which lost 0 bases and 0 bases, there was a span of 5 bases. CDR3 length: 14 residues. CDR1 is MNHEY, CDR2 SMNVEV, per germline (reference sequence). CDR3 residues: CASSLSGANYGYTF. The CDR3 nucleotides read TGTGCCAGCAGTTTATCAGGGGCTAACTATGGCTACACCTTC.

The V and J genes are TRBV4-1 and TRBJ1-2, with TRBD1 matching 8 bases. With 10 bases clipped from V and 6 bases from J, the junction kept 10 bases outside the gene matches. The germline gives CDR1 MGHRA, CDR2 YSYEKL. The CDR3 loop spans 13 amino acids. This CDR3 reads CATNRGDTHGYTF. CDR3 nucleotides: TGCGCCACCAACAGGGGGGATACGCATGGCTACACCTTC.

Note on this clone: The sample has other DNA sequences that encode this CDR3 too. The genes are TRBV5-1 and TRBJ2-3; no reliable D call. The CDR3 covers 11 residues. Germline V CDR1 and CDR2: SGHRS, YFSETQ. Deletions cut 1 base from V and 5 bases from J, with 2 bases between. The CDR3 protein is CASSLRDTQYF. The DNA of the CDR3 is TGCGCCAGCAGCTTGCGAGATACGCAGTATTTT.

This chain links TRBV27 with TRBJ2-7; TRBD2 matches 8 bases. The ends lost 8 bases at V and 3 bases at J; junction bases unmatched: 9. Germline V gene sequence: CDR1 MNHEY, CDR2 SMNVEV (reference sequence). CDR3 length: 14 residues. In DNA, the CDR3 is TGTGCCAGCCGCGAACAGCGGGGGATCTACGAGCAGTACTTC. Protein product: CASREQRGIYEQYF.

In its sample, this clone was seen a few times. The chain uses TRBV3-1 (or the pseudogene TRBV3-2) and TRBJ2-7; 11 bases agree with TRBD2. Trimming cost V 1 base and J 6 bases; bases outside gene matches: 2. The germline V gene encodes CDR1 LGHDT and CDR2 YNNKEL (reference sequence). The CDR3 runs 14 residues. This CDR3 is CASSQAGTSGEQYF. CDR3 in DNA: TGTGCCAGCAGCCAAGCCGGGACTAGCGGCGAGCAGTACTTC.

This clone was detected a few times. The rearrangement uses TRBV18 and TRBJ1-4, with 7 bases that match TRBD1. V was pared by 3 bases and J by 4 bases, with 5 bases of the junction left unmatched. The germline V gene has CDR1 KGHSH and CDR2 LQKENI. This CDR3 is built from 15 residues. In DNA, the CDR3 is TGTGCCAGCTCACCTAATACAGGGGATAATGAAAAACTGTTTTTT. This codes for CASSPNTGDNEKLFF.

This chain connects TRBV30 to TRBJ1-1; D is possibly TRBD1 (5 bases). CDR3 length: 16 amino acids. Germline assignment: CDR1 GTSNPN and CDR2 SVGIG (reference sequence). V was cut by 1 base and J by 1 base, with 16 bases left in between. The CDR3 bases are TGTGCCTGGAGTGATGCGTCAGGGTCGGCGAACACTGAAGCTTTCTTT. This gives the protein CAWSDASGSANTEAFF.

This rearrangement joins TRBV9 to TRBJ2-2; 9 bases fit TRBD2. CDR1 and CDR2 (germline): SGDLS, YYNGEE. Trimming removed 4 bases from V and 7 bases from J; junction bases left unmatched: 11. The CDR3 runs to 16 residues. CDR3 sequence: CASSPPGGGVFGELFF. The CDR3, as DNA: TGTGCCAGCAGCCCCCCTGGCGGGGGGGTTTTCGGGGAGCTGTTTTTT.

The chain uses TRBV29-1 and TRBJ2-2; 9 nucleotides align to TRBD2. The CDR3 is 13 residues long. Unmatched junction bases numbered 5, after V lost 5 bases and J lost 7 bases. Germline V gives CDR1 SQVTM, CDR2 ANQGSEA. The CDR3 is CSVRGGAHGELFF. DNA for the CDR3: TGCAGCGTTCGCGGGGGGGCCCACGGGGAGCTGTTTTTT.

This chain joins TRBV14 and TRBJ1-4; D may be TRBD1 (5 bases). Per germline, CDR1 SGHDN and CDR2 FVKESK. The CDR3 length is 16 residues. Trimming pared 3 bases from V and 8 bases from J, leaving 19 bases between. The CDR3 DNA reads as TGTGCCAGCAGCCACGCCTTGCAGGGATTAGGCGAAAAACTGTTTTTT. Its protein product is CASSHALQGLGEKLFF. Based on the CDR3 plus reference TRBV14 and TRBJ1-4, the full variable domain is EAGVTQFPSHSVIEKGQTVTLRCDPISGHDNLYWYRRVMGKEIKFLLHFVKESKQDESGMPNNRFLAERTGGTYSTLKVQPAELEDSGVYFCASSHALQGLGEKLFFGSGTQLSVL.

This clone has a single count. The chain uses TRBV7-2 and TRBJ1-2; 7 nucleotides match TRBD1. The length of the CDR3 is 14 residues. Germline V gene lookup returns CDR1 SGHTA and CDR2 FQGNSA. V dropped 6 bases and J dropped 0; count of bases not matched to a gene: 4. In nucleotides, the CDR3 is TGTGCCAGCAGGCCACAGGGGACTAACTATGGCTACACCTTC. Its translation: CASRPQGTNYGYTF.

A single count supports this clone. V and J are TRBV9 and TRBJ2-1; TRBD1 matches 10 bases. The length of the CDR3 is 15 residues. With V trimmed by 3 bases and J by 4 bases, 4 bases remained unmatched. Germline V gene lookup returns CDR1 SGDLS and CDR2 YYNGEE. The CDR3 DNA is TGTGCCAGCAGCGAAGCGGGACAGGGGTACAATGAGCAGTTCTTC. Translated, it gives CASSEAGQGYNEQFF.

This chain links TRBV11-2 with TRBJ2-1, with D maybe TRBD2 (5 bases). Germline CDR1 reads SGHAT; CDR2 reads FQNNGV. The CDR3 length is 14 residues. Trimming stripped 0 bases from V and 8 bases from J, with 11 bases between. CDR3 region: CASSLERAGDEQFF. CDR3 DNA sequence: TGTGCCAGCAGCTTAGAGAGGGCCGGAGATGAGCAGTTCTTC.

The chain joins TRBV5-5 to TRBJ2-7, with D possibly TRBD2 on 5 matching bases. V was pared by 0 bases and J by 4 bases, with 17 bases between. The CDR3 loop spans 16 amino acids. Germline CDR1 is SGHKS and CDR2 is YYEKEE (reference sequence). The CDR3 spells CASSLAHPGSRYEQYF. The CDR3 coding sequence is TGTGCCAGCAGCTTGGCCCACCCGGGAAGTAGGTACGAGCAGTACTTC.

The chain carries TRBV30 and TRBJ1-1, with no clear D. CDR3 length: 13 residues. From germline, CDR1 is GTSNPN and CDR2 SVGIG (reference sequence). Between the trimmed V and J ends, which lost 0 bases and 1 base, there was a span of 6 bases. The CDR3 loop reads CAWSVHPNTEAFF. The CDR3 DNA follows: TGTGCCTGGAGTGTACACCCGAACACTGAAGCTTTCTTT. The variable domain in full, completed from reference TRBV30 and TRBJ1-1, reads SQTIHQWPATLVQPVGSPLSLECTVEGTSNPNLYWYRQAAGRGLQLLFYSVGIGQISSEVPQNLSASRPQDRQFILSSKKLLLSDSGFYLCAWSVHPNTEAFFGQGTRLTVV.

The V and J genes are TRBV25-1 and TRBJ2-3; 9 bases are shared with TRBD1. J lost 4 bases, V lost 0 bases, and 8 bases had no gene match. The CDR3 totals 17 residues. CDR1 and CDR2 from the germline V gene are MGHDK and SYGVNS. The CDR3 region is CASSEYRQGGGPDTQYF. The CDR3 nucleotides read TGTGCCAGCAGTGAATATAGACAGGGGGGAGGGCCAGATACGCAGTATTTT.

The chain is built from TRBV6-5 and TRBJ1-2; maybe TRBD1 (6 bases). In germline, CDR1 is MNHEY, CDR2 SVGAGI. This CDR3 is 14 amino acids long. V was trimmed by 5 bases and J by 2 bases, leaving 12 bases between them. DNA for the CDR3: TGTGCCAGCAGTAGATCAGGGACAAACTATGGCTACACCTTC. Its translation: CASSRSGTNYGYTF.